These 18 T cell receptor beta chains were sequenced from one sample in a study of blood T cell repertoires in COVID-19. Profiled with immunoSEQ multiplex PCR; TCRdb holds only in-frame clones, not every one. Of under 250,000 clones in the sample, about 80% were seen once. Source material: peripheral blood. Every receptor here comes from a woman in her twenties or thirties who had recovered from COVID-19.

This clone was observed a few times. The chain recombines TRBV28 with TRBJ1-2; possibly TRBD1 for D (5 bases). V lost 6 bases, J lost 4 bases, and 21 bases lay in between. The CDR3 has 16 residues. Germline V CDR1 and CDR2: MDHEN, SYDVKM. Written as DNA, the CDR3 is TGTGCCAGCAGATCCGTCCGGGCCAGGGAGGGCTATGGCTACACCTTC. This encodes CASRSVRAREGYGYTF.

Here the CDR3 reads CASSLVGTSGMMHNEQFF. DNA for the CDR3: TGCGCCAGCAGCTTGGTTGGGACTAGCGGGATGATGCACAATGAGCAGTTCTTC. The chain couples TRBV5-1 to TRBJ2-1; 13 bases line up with TRBD2. J was trimmed by 5 bases and V by 0 bases; bases with no gene match: 8. This CDR3 contains 18 residues. Germline V gene lookup returns CDR1 SGHRS and CDR2 YFSETQ.

This chain links TRBV3-1 (or the pseudogene TRBV3-2) with TRBJ1-2, with D uncertain. Looked up from germline, CDR1 is LGHDT and CDR2 is YNNKEL (reference sequence). The CDR3 length is 14 residues. V was cut by 4 bases and J by 4 bases, with 13 bases left in between. The CDR3 bases are TGTGCCAGCAGCCCCAATGGAGGCCTCTATGGCTACACCTTC. It yields the protein CASSPNGGLYGYTF.

The rearrangement uses TRBV10-1 and TRBJ2-3; D is unresolved. CDR1 and CDR2 (germline): WNHNN, SYGVQD (reference sequence). Trimming shortened V by 2 bases and J by 2 bases, and 8 bases separated the two germline ends. CDR3 size: 14 residues. CDR3 nucleotide sequence: TGCGCCAGCAGTGAGGGCAGTGCCACAGATACGCAGTATTTT. Encoded protein: CASSEGSATDTQYF.

The rearrangement joins TRBV6-5 to TRBJ2-3; 9 bases are shared with TRBD1. Germline CDR1 is MNHEY and CDR2 is SVGAGI. V lost 0 bases and J lost 6; bases outside the gene matches: 4. The CDR3 contains 15 residues. The CDR3: CASSYSNRGLDTQYF. The CDR3 coding sequence is TGTGCCAGCAGTTACTCGAACAGGGGGCTCGATACGCAGTATTTT.

This clone occurred a few times. The V call is TRBV28, the J call TRBJ2-7, with TRBD2 matching over 10 bases. The CDR3 is 14 residues long. Losses at the gene ends were 2 bases for V and 3 bases for J; bases not matched to a gene: 1. The germline gives CDR1 MDHEN, CDR2 SYDVKM. The CDR3 sequence is CASSLRTSGYEQYF. The CDR3 coding sequence is TGTGCCAGCAGTTTAAGGACTAGCGGCTACGAGCAGTACTTC.

The J gene is TRBJ1-4, the V gene TRBV6-5; a weak D match, TRBD1 (5 bases). In germline, CDR1 is MNHEY, CDR2 SVGAGI. The CDR3 runs to 16 residues. Deletions cut 0 bases from V and 8 bases from J, with 16 bases between. As DNA, the CDR3 is TGTGCCAGCAGTTACTCTCCCGACAGTCTCTTCGAAAAACTGTTTTTT. Protein product: CASSYSPDSLFEKLFF.

The chain recombines TRBV5-1 with TRBJ1-5; D ambiguous. The CDR3 covers 15 residues. The V end was cut by 0 bases, the J end by 5 bases, with 12 bases between. Germline lookup yields CDR1 SGHRS and CDR2 YFSETQ. This CDR3 reads CASSLGPGRDQPQHF. CDR3 DNA sequence: TGCGCCAGCAGCTTGGGACCTGGGCGGGATCAGCCCCAGCATTTT.

The V and J genes are TRBV5-1 and TRBJ2-7; D is uncertain. The V end lost 0 bases, the J end lost 7 bases, and 17 bases lay between the germline ends. CDR3 size: 15 residues. Germline CDR1 and CDR2: SGHRS and YFSETQ. DNA of the CDR3: TGCGCCAGCAGCTTGGATCCCCAGCGCGATGGAGAGCAGTACTTC. Translated: CASSLDPQRDGEQYF.

This sequence joins TRBV10-3 and TRBJ1-5, with 9 bases fitting TRBD1. Trimming took 2 bases from V and 7 from J; bases not matched to a gene: 15. This CDR3 is 18 amino acids long. Looked up from germline, CDR1 is ENHRY and CDR2 is SYGVKD. For the CDR3, the DNA is TGTGCCATCAGTGAGCACGGGGACAGGGTCTCCAACCCACAGCCCCAGCATTTT. It codes for CAISEHGDRVSNPQPQHF.

This chain connects TRBV5-1 to TRBJ2-7; D not resolved. CDR3 length equals 12 residues. CDR1 SGHRS and CDR2 YFSETQ come from the germline V gene. V lost 0 bases to trimming and J lost 7 bases, with 8 bases between them. CDR3 loop: CASSLEAEEQYF. DNA of the CDR3: TGCGCCAGCAGCTTGGAGGCGGAAGAGCAGTACTTC.

The chain recombines TRBV7-2 with TRBJ2-7; 8 positions match TRBD2. V lost 2 bases to trimming and J lost 3 bases; unmatched junction nucleotides: 3. This CDR3 region has 14 residues. Germline CDR1 reads SGHTA; CDR2 reads FQGNSA. CDR3 amino acids: CASSLRLAYYEQYF. The DNA of the CDR3 is TGTGCCAGCAGCTTAAGACTAGCGTACTACGAGCAGTACTTC.

V usage is TRBV28 and J usage is TRBJ2-1, with D possibly matching TRBD2 (6 bases). V dropped 6 bases and J dropped 5 bases, with 14 bases sitting between them. CDR3 length: 14 amino acids. Germline V gene sequence: CDR1 MDHEN, CDR2 SYDVKM. This CDR3 reads CASRDWEVHNEQFF. CDR3 in DNA: TGTGCCAGCAGGGATTGGGAGGTCCACAATGAGCAGTTCTTC.

This chain connects TRBV30 to TRBJ2-7; D gene unclear. CDR3 length: 14 residues. With 3 bases removed from V and 3 bases from J, the gap between germline ends came to 15 bases. CDR1 and CDR2 (germline): GTSNPN, SVGIG (reference sequence). The chain's CDR3 is CAWSAPDSIYEQYF. The CDR3 DNA reads as TGTGCCTGGAGCGCCCCAGACTCGATCTACGAGCAGTACTTC.

This clone came up a few times. V usage is TRBV30 and J usage is TRBJ1-1; no firm D call. The CDR3 spans 14 residues. With 2 bases removed from V and 1 base from J, the gap between germline ends came to 11 bases. Per the germline V gene, CDR1 is GTSNPN and CDR2 is SVGIG (reference sequence). In DNA, the CDR3 is TGTGCCTGGAGTAATGGGCTCGGGAACACTGAAGCTTTCTTT. Translation: CAWSNGLGNTEAFF.

This clone has just one count. V is TRBV5-5 and J is TRBJ1-1, with no clear D. Germline values: CDR1 SGHKS, CDR2 YYEKEE (reference sequence). This CDR3 has 15 amino acids. With 4 bases removed from V and 5 bases from J, the gap between germline ends came to 18 bases. The CDR3 protein is CASSLGAFMWTEAFF. The CDR3 DNA is TGTGCCAGCAGCCTAGGAGCCTTCATGTGGACTGAAGCTTTCTTT.

The rearrangement uses TRBV5-1 and TRBJ1-1; D is perhaps TRBD1 (5 bases). The CDR3 has 13 residues. The germline CDR1 and CDR2 sequences are SGHRS and YFSETQ. The V and J ends lost 2 bases and 7 bases respectively, with 12 bases between them. The CDR3, as DNA: TGCGCCAGCAGCTTCGGGGGGGACTTTGAAGCTTTCTTT. Amino acid sequence: CASSFGGDFEAFF.

This clone was recorded once. The rearrangement joins TRBV9 to TRBJ2-7, with TRBD2 identical over 9 bases. Germline assignment: CDR1 SGDLS and CDR2 YYNGEE. Trimming cost V 0 bases and J 5 bases; bases outside gene matches: 6. This CDR3 contains 15 residues. The CDR3 nucleotides read TGTGCCAGCAGCGTAGTGGCTAGCGGGATCAACGAGCAGTACTTC. Translated: CASSVVASGINEQYF. Full variable domain (outside the CDR3, taken from reference TRBV9 and TRBJ2-7): DSGVTQTPKHLITATGQRVTLRCSPRSGDLSVYWYQQSLDQGLQFLIQYYNGEERAKGNILERFSAQQFPDLHSELNLSSLELGDSALYFCASSVVASGINEQYFGPGTRLTVT.